This T cell receptor beta chain originates from a study of cytomegalovirus exposure and HLA in healthy donors. General study findings and limits: The study labeled 180 or so TCR beta chains cytomegalovirus-associated. Within the approximately 130 validation repertoires, first-cohort TCR clusters tended to co-occur, according to a later analysis.

Using immunoSEQ multiplex PCR, the repertoire was profiled, and TCRdb retains in-frame clones only, with some absent. The table records some 260,000 clones, about 92% of them present only once. CDR1 is MDHEN and CDR2 is SYDVKM in the germline V gene. V dropped 7 bases and J dropped 5 bases, with 15 bases sitting between them. The length of the CDR3 is 14 residues. Points on this clone: The antigen is unknown.

The donors were part of the 120-subject validation cohort, which stood apart from the 666-subject first cohort. The TCR comes from a woman in her thirties in good health and CMV-seronegative. The sample consisted of PBMCs. V gene TRBV28 combines with J gene TRBJ1-5, with D possibly matching TRBD1 (5 bases). This CDR3 is CASTSGGIDQPQHF. The CDR3 DNA reads TGTGCCAGCACCTCGGGGGGAATAGATCAGCCCCAGCATTTT.